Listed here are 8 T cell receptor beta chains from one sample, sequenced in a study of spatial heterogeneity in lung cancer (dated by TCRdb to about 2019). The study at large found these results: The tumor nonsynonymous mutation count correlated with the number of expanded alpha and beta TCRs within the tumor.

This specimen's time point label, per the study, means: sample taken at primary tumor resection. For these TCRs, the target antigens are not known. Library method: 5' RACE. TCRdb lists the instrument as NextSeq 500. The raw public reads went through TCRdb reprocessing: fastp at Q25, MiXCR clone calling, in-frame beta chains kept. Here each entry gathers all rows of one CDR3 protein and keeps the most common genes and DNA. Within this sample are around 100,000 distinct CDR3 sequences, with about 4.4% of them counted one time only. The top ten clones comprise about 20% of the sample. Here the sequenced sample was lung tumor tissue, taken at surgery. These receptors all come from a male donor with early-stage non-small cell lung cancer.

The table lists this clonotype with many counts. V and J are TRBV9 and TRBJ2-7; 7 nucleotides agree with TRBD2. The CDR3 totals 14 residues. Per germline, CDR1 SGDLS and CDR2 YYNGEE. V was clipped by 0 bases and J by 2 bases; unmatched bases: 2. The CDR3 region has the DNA TGTGCCAGCAGCGTAGGCGGGAGTGCCTACGAGCAGTACTTC. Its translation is CASSVGGSAYEQYF.

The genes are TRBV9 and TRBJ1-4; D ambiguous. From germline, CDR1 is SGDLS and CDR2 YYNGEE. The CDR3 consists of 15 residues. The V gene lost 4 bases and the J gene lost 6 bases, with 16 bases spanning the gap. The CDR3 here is CASSRMGRSDEKLFF. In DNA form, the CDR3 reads TGTGCCAGCAGCAGGATGGGGAGATCTGATGAAAAACTGTTTTTT.

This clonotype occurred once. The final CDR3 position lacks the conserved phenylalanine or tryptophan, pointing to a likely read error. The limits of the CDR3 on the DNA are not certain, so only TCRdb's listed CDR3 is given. The CDR3: CASINRGSRLSKFL. The V and J genes are TRBV6-5 and TRBJ2-1; TRBD1, the table's D call, was not compared with the DNA. The length of the CDR3 is 14 amino acids, counting both ends. Germline-derived CDR1 and CDR2 are MNHEY and SVGAGI.

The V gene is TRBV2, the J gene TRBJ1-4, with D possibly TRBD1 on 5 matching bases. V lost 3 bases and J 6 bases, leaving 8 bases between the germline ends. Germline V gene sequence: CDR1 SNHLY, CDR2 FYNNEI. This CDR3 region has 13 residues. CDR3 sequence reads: CASSERGYEKLFF. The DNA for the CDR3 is TGTGCCAGCAGTGAGAGGGGTTATGAAAAACTGTTTTTT.

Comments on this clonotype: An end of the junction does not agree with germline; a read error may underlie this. For the CDR3, the DNA is TGTGCCAGCAGCGCCGGGGTCGAATACGAGCGGTACTTC. This translates into CASSAGVEYERYF. V usage is TRBV11-2 and J usage is TRBJ2-7, with TRBD2 as a possible D gene (5 bases). Germline CDR1 reads SGHAT; CDR2 reads FQNNGV. CDR3 length: 13 residues.

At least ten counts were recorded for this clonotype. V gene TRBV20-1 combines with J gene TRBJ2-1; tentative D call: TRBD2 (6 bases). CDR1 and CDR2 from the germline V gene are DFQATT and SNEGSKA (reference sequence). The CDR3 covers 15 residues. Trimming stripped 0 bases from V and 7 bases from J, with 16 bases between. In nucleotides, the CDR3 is TGCAGTGCTAGAGAGAGTGGGCGGGATAGAAATGAGCAGTTCTTC. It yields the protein CSARESGRDRNEQFF.

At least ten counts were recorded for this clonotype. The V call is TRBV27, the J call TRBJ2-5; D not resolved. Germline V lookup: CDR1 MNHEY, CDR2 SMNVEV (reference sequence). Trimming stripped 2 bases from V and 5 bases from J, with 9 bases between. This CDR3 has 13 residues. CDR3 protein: CASSLEHGETQYF. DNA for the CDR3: TGTGCCAGCAGTTTAGAACATGGGGAGACCCAGTACTTC.

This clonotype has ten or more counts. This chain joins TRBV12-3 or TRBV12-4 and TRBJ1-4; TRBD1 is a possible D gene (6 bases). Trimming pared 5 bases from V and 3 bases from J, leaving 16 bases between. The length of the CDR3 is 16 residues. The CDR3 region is CASSTGRGGANEKLFF. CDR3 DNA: TGTGCCAGCAGTACGGGCAGGGGAGGTGCTAATGAAAAACTGTTTTTT.